A selection of T cell receptor beta chains follows, all from one sample in a study of shared clonotypes between healthy human individuals. Sequencing used immunoSEQ multiplex PCR; TCRdb keeps in-frame clones, though not all of them. Of about 510,000 clones listed, 70% to 80% are singletons. The sequenced sample consisted of PBMCs. Source of these receptors: a woman in her thirties or forties in good health. Some clones in this sample may be carry-over from other donors' samples. Each CDR3 is given with its conserved first and last residue. Fields, in order: V gene, J gene, clone size, D gene, CDR3 protein, CDR3 DNA. The D gene is left open where the match is weak. Only some rows state a clone size, as once, few, many or a class for expanded clones.

v_call: TRBV29-1; j_call: TRBJ2-1; clone_size: .; d_call: .; cdr3_aa: CSVEDWGTRGNEQFF; cdr3_nt: TGCAGCGTTGAAGATTGGGGGACCAGGGGCAATGAGCAGTTCTTC
v_call: TRBV18; j_call: TRBJ2-5; clone_size: .; d_call: .; cdr3_aa: CASSSRVGQETQYF; cdr3_nt: TGTGCCAGCTCATCCAGGGTTGGCCAAGAGACCCAGTACTTC
v_call: TRBV18; j_call: TRBJ2-7; clone_size: .; d_call: TRBD1; cdr3_aa: CASSPGTGASYEQYF; cdr3_nt: TGTGCCAGCTCACCCGGGACAGGGGCCTCCTACGAGCAGTACTTC
v_call: TRBV2; j_call: TRBJ2-7; clone_size: .; d_call: .; cdr3_aa: CASSEYGNLYEQYF; cdr3_nt: TGTGCCAGCAGTGAATACGGGAACCTCTACGAGCAGTACTTC
v_call: TRBV2; j_call: TRBJ1-2; clone_size: .; d_call: .; cdr3_aa: CASSDFRTDYGYTF; cdr3_nt: TGTGCCAGCAGTGATTTTAGGACCGACTATGGCTACACCTTC
v_call: TRBV6-6; j_call: TRBJ2-3; clone_size: .; d_call: .; cdr3_aa: CASSLAGDTQYF; cdr3_nt: TGTGCCAGCAGTTTGGCAGGGGATACGCAGTATTTT
v_call: TRBV7-8; j_call: TRBJ2-5; clone_size: .; d_call: .; cdr3_aa: CASSHKGRLVQETQYF; cdr3_nt: TGTGCCAGCAGCCACAAGGGACGACTAGTACAAGAGACCCAGTACTTC
v_call: TRBV28; j_call: TRBJ2-7; clone_size: once; d_call: TRBD2; cdr3_aa: CASIPASGRTRYF; cdr3_nt: TGTGCCAGCATCCCGGCTAGCGGGAGAACCCGGTACTTC
v_call: TRBV11-2; j_call: TRBJ2-1; clone_size: .; d_call: .; cdr3_aa: CASSLPRLSSYNEQFF; cdr3_nt: TGTGCCAGCAGCTTACCCCGACTGAGCTCCTACAATGAGCAGTTCTTC
v_call: TRBV7-8; j_call: TRBJ2-7; clone_size: .; d_call: TRBD2; cdr3_aa: CASSSGLAGVHEQYF; cdr3_nt: TGTGCCAGCAGCTCCGGACTAGCGGGAGTACACGAGCAGTACTTC
v_call: TRBV11-2; j_call: TRBJ1-2; clone_size: .; d_call: .; cdr3_aa: CASSSGAYGYTF; cdr3_nt: TGTGCCAGCAGCTCCGGGGCCTATGGCTACACCTTC
v_call: TRBV10-2; j_call: TRBJ1-3; clone_size: once; d_call: .; cdr3_aa: CASTSGAGNTIYF; cdr3_nt: TGCGCCAGCACCTCAGGGGCTGGAAACACCATATATTTT
v_call: TRBV30; j_call: TRBJ1-4; clone_size: once; d_call: .; cdr3_aa: CAWSTDRNEKLFF; cdr3_nt: TGTGCCTGGAGCACGGACCGGAATGAAAAACTGTTTTTT
v_call: TRBV7-9; j_call: TRBJ2-2; clone_size: .; d_call: .; cdr3_aa: CATQVPAGELFF; cdr3_nt: TGTGCCACCCAGGTCCCCGCCGGGGAGCTGTTTTTT
v_call: TRBV9; j_call: TRBJ1-2; clone_size: .; d_call: .; cdr3_aa: CASSAGQSPNYGYTF; cdr3_nt: TGTGCCAGCAGCGCAGGACAGTCTCCTAACTATGGCTACACCTTC
v_call: TRBV10-3; j_call: TRBJ1-1; clone_size: once; d_call: .; cdr3_aa: CASRDMPNTEAFF; cdr3_nt: TGTGCCAGCCGGGACATGCCGAACACTGAAGCTTTCTTT
v_call: TRBV10-3; j_call: TRBJ2-1; clone_size: .; d_call: TRBD1; cdr3_aa: CAISEGTRYGAGGGEQFF; cdr3_nt: TGTGCCATCAGTGAGGGTACTAGGTACGGGGCAGGGGGTGGTGAGCAGTTCTTC
v_call: TRBV30; j_call: TRBJ1-2; clone_size: .; d_call: .; cdr3_aa: CAWSVPRESYGYTF; cdr3_nt: TGTGCCTGGAGTGTACCCAGAGAGAGCTATGGCTACACCTTC
v_call: TRBV7-9; j_call: TRBJ2-5; clone_size: .; d_call: TRBD2; cdr3_aa: CASSSDRRGGETQYF; cdr3_nt: TGTGCCAGCAGTTCGGACAGGCGGGGGGGAGAGACCCAGTACTTC
v_call: TRBV6-5; j_call: TRBJ2-5; clone_size: .; d_call: TRBD1; cdr3_aa: CASSRQGAHKTQYF; cdr3_nt: TGTGCCAGCAGTAGACAGGGCGCCCACAAGACCCAGTACTTC
v_call: TRBV27; j_call: TRBJ2-2; clone_size: .; d_call: .; cdr3_aa: CASSLIGGTTGELFF; cdr3_nt: TGTGCCAGCAGTTTAATCGGGGGAACCACCGGGGAGCTGTTTTTT
v_call: TRBV4-3; j_call: TRBJ2-4; clone_size: .; d_call: .; cdr3_aa: CASSQDRQINIQYF; cdr3_nt: TGCGCCAGCAGCCAAGATCGACAGATAAACATTCAGTACTTC
v_call: TRBV9; j_call: TRBJ1-1; clone_size: .; d_call: .; cdr3_aa: CASSVARDTEAFF; cdr3_nt: TGTGCCAGCAGCGTAGCTAGGGACACTGAAGCTTTCTTT
v_call: TRBV5-1; j_call: TRBJ1-5; clone_size: .; d_call: .; cdr3_aa: CASARDSNQPQHF; cdr3_nt: TGCGCCTCAGCCCGGGACAGCAATCAGCCCCAGCATTTT
v_call: TRBV28; j_call: TRBJ1-4; clone_size: .; d_call: .; cdr3_aa: CASSLVGHSEKLFF; cdr3_nt: TGTGCCAGCAGTTTAGTAGGGCACAGCGAAAAACTGTTTTTT
v_call: TRBV2; j_call: TRBJ1-5; clone_size: many; d_call: .; cdr3_aa: CASKRDSNQPQHF; cdr3_nt: TGTGCCAGCAAGAGGGACAGCAATCAGCCCCAGCATTTT
v_call: TRBV4-1; j_call: TRBJ2-1; clone_size: .; d_call: .; cdr3_aa: CASSPSGNAYNEQFF; cdr3_nt: TGCGCCAGCAGCCCCTCAGGGAATGCCTACAATGAGCAGTTCTTC
v_call: TRBV28; j_call: TRBJ1-1; clone_size: .; d_call: .; cdr3_aa: CASSSWGQSGLTEAFF; cdr3_nt: TGTGCCAGCAGTTCCTGGGGTCAGTCAGGGCTCACTGAAGCTTTCTTT
v_call: TRBV27; j_call: TRBJ1-2; clone_size: .; d_call: .; cdr3_aa: CASSPYSGWGNYYGYTF; cdr3_nt: TGTGCCAGCAGTCCCTACAGTGGATGGGGAAACTACTATGGCTACACCTTC
v_call: TRBV7-2; j_call: TRBJ2-7; clone_size: .; d_call: TRBD2; cdr3_aa: CASSSIAGSSYEQYF; cdr3_nt: TGTGCCAGCAGCTCCATAGCGGGATCCTCCTACGAGCAGTACTTC
v_call: TRBV5-5; j_call: TRBJ2-7; clone_size: .; d_call: TRBD2; cdr3_aa: CASSSGLSGTEQYF; cdr3_nt: TGTGCCAGCAGCTCGGGACTCAGCGGGACGGAGCAGTACTTC
v_call: TRBV7-9; j_call: TRBJ1-1; clone_size: many; d_call: TRBD1; cdr3_aa: CASSPDRGQWFF; cdr3_nt: TGTGCCAGCAGCCCGGACAGGGGGCAATGGTTCTTT
v_call: TRBV27; j_call: TRBJ2-1; clone_size: .; d_call: TRBD2; cdr3_aa: CASSLYYQREGEQFF; cdr3_nt: TGTGCCAGCAGTTTATATTATCAGCGGGAGGGTGAGCAGTTCTTC
v_call: TRBV14; j_call: TRBJ1-1; clone_size: .; d_call: .; cdr3_aa: CASSQLTEGRAFF; cdr3_nt: TGTGCCAGCAGCCAACTCACTGAAGGTCGTGCTTTCTTT
v_call: TRBV19; j_call: TRBJ2-3; clone_size: .; d_call: TRBD2; cdr3_aa: CASSMGLAGNTDTQYF; cdr3_nt: TGTGCCAGTAGTATGGGACTAGCGGGAAACACAGATACGCAGTATTTT
v_call: TRBV9; j_call: TRBJ2-5; clone_size: .; d_call: .; cdr3_aa: CASSPGVRETQYF; cdr3_nt: TGTGCCAGCAGCCCAGGGGTACGGGAGACCCAGTACTTC
v_call: TRBV27; j_call: TRBJ2-4; clone_size: .; d_call: .; cdr3_aa: CASSFSPGLAKNIQYF; cdr3_nt: TGTGCCAGCAGTTTCAGCCCCGGATTGGCCAAAAACATTCAGTACTTC
v_call: TRBV11-2; j_call: TRBJ2-1; clone_size: .; d_call: TRBD1; cdr3_aa: CASSPIATDRAGNEQFF; cdr3_nt: TGTGCCAGCAGCCCGATAGCCACCGACAGGGCCGGGAATGAGCAGTTCTTC
v_call: TRBV7-2; j_call: TRBJ1-5; clone_size: .; d_call: .; cdr3_aa: CASSPDRFQPQHF; cdr3_nt: TGTGCCAGCAGCCCTGACAGGTTTCAGCCCCAGCATTTT
v_call: TRBV4-3; j_call: TRBJ1-1; clone_size: .; d_call: .; cdr3_aa: CASSQDLGRTEAFF; cdr3_nt: TGCGCCAGCAGCCAAGATTTAGGGCGCACTGAAGCTTTCTTT
v_call: TRBV28; j_call: TRBJ2-7; clone_size: once; d_call: TRBD1; cdr3_aa: CASSSSGQGIGEQYF; cdr3_nt: TGTGCCAGCAGTTCATCGGGACAGGGTATAGGGGAGCAGTACTTC
v_call: TRBV9; j_call: TRBJ2-1; clone_size: .; d_call: TRBD2; cdr3_aa: CASSASGDNEQFF; cdr3_nt: TGTGCCAGCAGCGCCAGCGGGGACAATGAGCAGTTCTTC
v_call: TRBV7-3; j_call: TRBJ1-5; clone_size: few; d_call: TRBD1; cdr3_aa: CASSLICQGVGQPQHF; cdr3_nt: TGTGCCAGCAGCTTAATATGCCAGGGGGTTGGTCAGCCCCAGCATTTT